A selection of T cell receptor beta chains follows, all from one sample in a study of T cell responses to AZD1222 COVID-19 vaccine. The data were produced by immunoSEQ multiplex PCR, yet TCRdb's version contains in-frame clones alone and is incomplete. The data contain about 140,000 clones, about 92% of them singletons. The specimen was peripheral blood, collected on day 0 of AZD1222 vaccination. The receptor set was obtained from an adult in good health. Each CDR3 is given without its conserved first and last residue. Expanded clones are given a class, and other clones once, few, many or no size at all.

v_gene	abundance	j_gene	CDR3aa
TRBV7-8	-	TRBJ2-2	ASLWGLAGVPGELF
TRBV5-1	-	TRBJ1-1	ASSFRQGANTEAF
TRBV6-5	-	TRBJ1-1	ASRSTGVNTEAF
TRBV28	-	TRBJ1-2	ASSLEYYGYT
TRBV5-4	-	TRBJ1-1	ASSLPQMNTEAF
TRBV7-2	once	TRBJ1-5	ASSLGGGGGNQPQH
TRBV4-1	-	TRBJ1-4	ASSQLGANEKLF
TRBV30	-	TRBJ1-4	AWSVLGVNEKLF
TRBV28	once	TRBJ1-2	ASSLRITPGANGYT
TRBV6-5	once	TRBJ1-6	ASSYSGLASPLH
TRBV19	-	TRBJ1-1	ASSSDGTGDTEAF
TRBV6-5	-	TRBJ1-2	ASRFTGNYGYT
TRBV7-9	-	TRBJ2-7	ASSPTPGLAGWEQY
TRBV30	-	TRBJ2-1	AWHRAGLIEQF
TRBV5-1	-	TRBJ1-2	ASSPERDHGYT
TRBV27	-	TRBJ1-2	ASSLSTGGAYGYT
TRBV30	-	TRBJ2-1	AWSVLYEQF
TRBV30	once	TRBJ1-4	AWSVSRKLF
TRBV5-1	-	TRBJ2-7	ASSPSREGYEQY
TRBV5-4	-	TRBJ2-1	ASSLSVISYNEQF
TRBV7-2	-	TRBJ2-1	ASSSDWGPNEQF